Reported below is one T cell receptor beta chain. This entry comes from a study of beta chain features in type 1 diabetes. In germline, CDR1 is ENHRY, CDR2 SYGVKD. The germline V and J ends were trimmed by 3 bases and 4 bases, with 4 bases remaining between them. This CDR3 is built from 12 residues. Expressed TCRB transcripts were sequenced because the isolated RNA had all been reverse transcribed beforehand. Using immunoSEQ multiplex PCR, the repertoire was profiled, and TCRdb retains in-frame clones only, with some absent. The sample records 300,000 to 400,000 clones, around 8% being singletons. The chain carries TRBV10-3 and TRBJ1-3, with unresolved D. The clonotype originates from a woman aged 18-29 years in good health. Sequenced input: central memory CD4+ T cells from blood. The CDR3, as DNA: TGTGCCATCAGTGAATCCGGAAACACCATATATTTT. It encodes CAISESGNTIYF.